The 12 T cell receptor beta chains below all came from one sample that was sequenced in a study of tumor-infiltrating lymphocytes in oesophageal squamous cell carcinoma. A single record per CDR3 protein comes from TCRdb applying MiXCR to the PCR reads. The repertoire holds about 23,000 distinct CDR3 sequences, with more than 30% as singletons. The sequenced sample consisted of esophageal tumor tissue. These receptors were obtained from a male donor with esophageal squamous cell carcinoma.

V and J are TRBV11-2 and TRBJ2-7; D uncertain. The J call is uncertain, as TRBJ2-5 better fits the DNA end. The length of the CDR3 is 11 residues. Germline V CDR1 and CDR2: SGHAT, FQNNGV. CDR3 sequence: CASSSKETQYF. CDR3 nucleotide sequence: TGTGCCAGCAGCTCTAAAGAGACCCAGTACTTC.

The chain joins TRBV7-9 to TRBJ2-3; unclear D gene. CDR3 length: 12 amino acids. The V gene's germline CDR1 is SEHNR and CDR2 FQNEAQ (reference sequence). Deletions cut 4 bases from V and 6 bases from J, with 8 bases between. CDR3: CASSSLGDTQYF. CDR3 DNA sequence: TGTGCCAGCAGCTCACTGGGGGATACGCAGTATTTT.

As to this clonotype: As the CDR3 is not closed by the conserved phenylalanine or tryptophan, this likely results from a read error. It is unclear where the CDR3 begins or ends on the DNA, so no DNA is shown, and the CDR3 is as TCRdb lists it. The CDR3 here is CASSLGGPRGEQYFGA. This chain connects TRBV12-3 or TRBV12-4 to TRBJ2-6; the table assigns TRBD1, which was not confirmed against the DNA. Both ends counted, the CDR3 spans 16 residues.

This clonotype was picked up many times. This chain connects TRBV6-1 to TRBJ1-2; D perhaps matches TRBD1 (6 bases). From germline, CDR1 is MNHNS and CDR2 SASEGT. The CDR3 consists of 13 residues. V gave up 6 bases and J gave up 5 bases, with 13 bases separating them. DNA for the CDR3: TGTGCCAGCAGCACCGACAGGAGGTATGGCTACACCTTC. The encoded protein is CASSTDRRYGYTF.

This clonotype showed up many times. The V gene is TRBV25-1, the J gene TRBJ2-7, with 12 bases identical to TRBD1. The CDR3 consists of 16 residues. CDR1 is MGHDK and CDR2 is SYGVNS in the germline V gene. The trim removed 3 bases at V and 5 bases at J, leaving 8 bases unmatched. The CDR3 sequence is CASSEVTGTGGDEQYF. The CDR3 DNA follows: TGTGCCAGCAGTGAGGTGACCGGGACAGGGGGCGACGAGCAGTACTTC.

The genes are TRBV7-6 and TRBJ2-5; 11 nucleotides agree with TRBD1. The J call could be wrong; TRBJ2-7 is a better fit for the DNA end. The CDR3 runs to 14 residues. The germline gives CDR1 SGHVS, CDR2 FNYEAQ. This CDR3 reads CASSPGQGASEQYF. CDR3 sequence (DNA): TGTGCCAGCAGCCCAGGACAGGGGGCCTCCGAGCAGTACTTC.

By its share, this clonotype is medium-sized (0.01 to 0.1%). The chain is built from TRBV6-1 and TRBJ2-3; 7 bases match TRBD1. In germline, CDR1 is MNHNS, CDR2 SASEGT. There are 15 residues in the CDR3. V was clipped by 5 bases and J by 8 bases; unmatched bases: 13. The CDR3 here is CASSFRDRRAGTQYF. CDR3 DNA sequence: TGTGCCAGCAGTTTCCGGGACAGACGGGCCGGTACGCAGTATTTT.

V gene TRBV4-1 combines with J gene TRBJ2-7; 7 nucleotides line up with TRBD1. The DNA end lines up better with TRBJ2-1; the J call may be wrong. Germline CDR1 MGHRA, CDR2 YSYEKL. CDR3 size: 17 residues. CDR3 coding DNA: TGCGCCAGCAGCCAAACGCCCGTGAGACAGGGCTCCTACGAGCAGTTCTTC. Translated: CASSQTPVRQGSYEQFF.

This clonotype was seen repeatedly, ten times or more. The chain couples TRBV12-3 or TRBV12-4 to TRBJ2-4, with D perhaps matching TRBD2 (6 bases). V shed 2 bases and J shed 5 bases, with 13 bases lying between them. The CDR3 totals 15 residues. CDR3 sequence: CASSLSSAGQNIQYF. The CDR3 nucleotides are TGTGCCAGCAGTTTATCGTCAGCGGGCCAAAACATTCAGTACTTC.

A single count supports this clonotype. The J gene is TRBJ2-5, the V gene TRBV7-1, with 12 bases lining up with TRBD2. TRBV7-1 is labeled an ORF, and its function is uncertain. CDR3 size: 17 residues. V was pared by 8 bases and J by 5 bases, with 15 bases of the junction left unmatched. The CDR3 DNA is TGTGCCAGCGAACCCGCTATAGGACTAGCGGGACAGGAGACCCAGTACTTC. Residues: CASEPAIGLAGQETQYF.

In this sample, this clonotype turned up a few times. CDR3 residues: CASSFLQGASNQPQHF. The CDR3 DNA reads as TGTGCCAGTAGTTTTCTACAGGGGGCTAGCAATCAGCCCCAGCATTTT. V gene TRBV19 combines with J gene TRBJ1-5, with TRBD1 matching over 9 bases. The CDR3 contains 16 residues. The V and J ends lost 5 bases and 0 bases, in that order; junction bases with no gene match: 5. The germline V gene has CDR1 LNHDA and CDR2 SQIVND (reference sequence).

About this clonotype: The conserved phenylalanine or tryptophan normally closing the CDR3 is absent here, so this likely arose from a read error. The limits of the CDR3 on the DNA are not certain, so only TCRdb's listed CDR3 is given. The chain links TRBV7-2 to TRBJ2-1; the table's D gene call, TRBD2, was not cross checked with the DNA. Germline V gives CDR1 SGHTA, CDR2 FQGNSA. The CDR3 numbers 17 amino acids, ends counted. CDR3 sequence reads: CASSLRGRDNSPLHFGN.